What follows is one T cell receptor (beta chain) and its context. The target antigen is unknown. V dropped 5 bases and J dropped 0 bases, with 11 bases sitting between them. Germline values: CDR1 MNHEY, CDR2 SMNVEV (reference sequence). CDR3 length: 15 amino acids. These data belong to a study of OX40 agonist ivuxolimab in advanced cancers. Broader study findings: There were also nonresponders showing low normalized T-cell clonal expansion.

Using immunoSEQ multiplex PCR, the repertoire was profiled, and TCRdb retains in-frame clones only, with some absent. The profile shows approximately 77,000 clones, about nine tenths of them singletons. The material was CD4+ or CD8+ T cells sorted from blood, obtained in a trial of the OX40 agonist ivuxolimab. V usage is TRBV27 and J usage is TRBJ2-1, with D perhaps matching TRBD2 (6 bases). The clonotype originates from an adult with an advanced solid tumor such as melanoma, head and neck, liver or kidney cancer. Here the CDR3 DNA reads TGTGCCAGCAGTATTAGCGGCAGCTCCTACAATGAGCAGTTCTTC. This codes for CASSISGSSYNEQFF.